This TCR beta chain was obtained from a study of cytomegalovirus exposure and HLA in healthy donors. The V gene's germline CDR1 is KGHSH and CDR2 LQKENI. The CDR3 runs to 17 residues. Trimming removed 1 base at V and 0 bases at J, with 14 bases between. Primers: 60 Vbeta forward and 13 Jbeta reverse. TCRdb keeps only in-frame clones here, not all; method: immunoSEQ multiplex PCR. The repertoire holds around 110,000 clones, with over 8% as singletons. Regarding this clone: Antigen unknown.

Findings and caveats of the study: Sequencing probably produced one cluster of sequence variants that were highly shared. Cytomegalovirus association was assigned to 170 or so TCR beta chains. The number of N-insertions in an Asian-associated ancestry cluster was reportedly below the roughly 670-donor mean in a later analysis. Productive status was seen about 90% or about 30% of the time for most TCR beta V segments in an earlier analysis.

The sequence came from a man aged 25 to 40 in good health and CMV-seronegative. Sequenced material: PBMCs. This chain links TRBV18 with TRBJ2-3; weak D call: TRBD2 (5 bases). The CDR3: CASSPLPLAPSTDTQYF. The DNA of the CDR3 is TGTGCCAGCTCACCACTGCCCTTAGCGCCTAGCACAGATACGCAGTATTTT.